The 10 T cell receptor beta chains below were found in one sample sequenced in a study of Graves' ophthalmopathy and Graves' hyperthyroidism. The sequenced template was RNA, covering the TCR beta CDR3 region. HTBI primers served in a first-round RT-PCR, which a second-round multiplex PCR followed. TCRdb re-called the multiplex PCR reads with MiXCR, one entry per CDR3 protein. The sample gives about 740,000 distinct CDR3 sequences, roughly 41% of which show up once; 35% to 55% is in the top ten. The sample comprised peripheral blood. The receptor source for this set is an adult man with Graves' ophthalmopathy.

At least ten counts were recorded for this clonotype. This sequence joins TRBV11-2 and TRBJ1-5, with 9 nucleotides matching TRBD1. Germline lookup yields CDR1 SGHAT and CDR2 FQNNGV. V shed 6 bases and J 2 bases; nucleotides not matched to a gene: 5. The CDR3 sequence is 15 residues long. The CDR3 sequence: CASSRRTGGNQPQHF. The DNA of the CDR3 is TGTGCCAGCAGTAGAAGGACAGGGGGCAATCAGCCCCAGCATTTT.

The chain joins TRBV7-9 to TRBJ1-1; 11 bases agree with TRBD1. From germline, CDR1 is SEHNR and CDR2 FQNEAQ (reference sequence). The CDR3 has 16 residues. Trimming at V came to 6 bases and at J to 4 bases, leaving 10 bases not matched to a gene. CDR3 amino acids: CASSLRAGTGGTEAFF. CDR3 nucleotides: TGTGCCAGCAGTTTAAGGGCCGGGACAGGGGGCACTGAAGCTTTCTTT.

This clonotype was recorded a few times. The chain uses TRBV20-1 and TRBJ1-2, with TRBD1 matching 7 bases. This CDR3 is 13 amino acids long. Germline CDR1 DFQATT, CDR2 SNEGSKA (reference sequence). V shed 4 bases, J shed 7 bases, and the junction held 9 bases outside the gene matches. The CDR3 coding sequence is TGCAGTGCTAACAGGGGCCTTTCCGGTGGCTACACCTTC. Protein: CSANRGLSGGYTF.

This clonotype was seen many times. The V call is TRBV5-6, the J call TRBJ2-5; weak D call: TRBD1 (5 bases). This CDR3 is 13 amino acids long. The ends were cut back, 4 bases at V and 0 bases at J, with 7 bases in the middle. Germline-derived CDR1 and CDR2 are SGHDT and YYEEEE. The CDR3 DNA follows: TGTGCCAGCAGCCCGGACAACCAAGAGACCCAGTACTTC. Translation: CASSPDNQETQYF.

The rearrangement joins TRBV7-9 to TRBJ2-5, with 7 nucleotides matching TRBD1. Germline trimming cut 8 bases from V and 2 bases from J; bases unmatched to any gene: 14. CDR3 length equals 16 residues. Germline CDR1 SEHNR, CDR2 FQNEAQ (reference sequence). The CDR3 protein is CASPPDDRVGQETQYF. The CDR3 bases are TGTGCCAGCCCTCCTGATGACAGGGTTGGGCAAGAGACCCAGTACTTC.

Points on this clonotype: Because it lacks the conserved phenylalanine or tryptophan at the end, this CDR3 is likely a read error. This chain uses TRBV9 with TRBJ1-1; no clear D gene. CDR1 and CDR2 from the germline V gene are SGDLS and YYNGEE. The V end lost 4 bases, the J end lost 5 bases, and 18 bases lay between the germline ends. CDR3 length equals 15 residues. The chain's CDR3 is CASSISPFGVTEAFL. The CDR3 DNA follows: TGTGCCAGCAGCATCTCCCCCTTCGGGGTTACTGAAGCTTTCCTT.

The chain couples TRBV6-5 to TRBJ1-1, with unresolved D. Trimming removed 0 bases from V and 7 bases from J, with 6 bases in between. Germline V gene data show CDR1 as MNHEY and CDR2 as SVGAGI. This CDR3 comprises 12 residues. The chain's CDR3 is CASSYSRVEAFF. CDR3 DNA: TGTGCCAGCAGTTACTCGAGAGTTGAAGCTTTCTTT.

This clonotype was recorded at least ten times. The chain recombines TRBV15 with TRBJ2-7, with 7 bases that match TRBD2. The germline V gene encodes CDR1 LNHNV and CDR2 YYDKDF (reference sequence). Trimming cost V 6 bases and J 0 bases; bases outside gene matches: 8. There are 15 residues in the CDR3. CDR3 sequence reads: CATRAGGGPSYEQYF. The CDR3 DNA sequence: TGTGCCACCAGAGCTGGGGGGGGTCCCTCCTACGAGCAGTACTTC.

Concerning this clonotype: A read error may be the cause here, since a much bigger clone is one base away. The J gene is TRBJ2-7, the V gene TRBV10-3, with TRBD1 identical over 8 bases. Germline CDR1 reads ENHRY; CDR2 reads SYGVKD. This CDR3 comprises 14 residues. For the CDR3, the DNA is TGTGCCACCACCGAGCGGACAGGGAAGTACGAGCAGCACTTC. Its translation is CATTERTGKYEQHF.

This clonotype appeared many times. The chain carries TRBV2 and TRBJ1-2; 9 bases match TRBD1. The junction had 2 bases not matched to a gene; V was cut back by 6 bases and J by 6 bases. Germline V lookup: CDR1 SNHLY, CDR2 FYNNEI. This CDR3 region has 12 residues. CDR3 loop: CASRGTGNGYTF. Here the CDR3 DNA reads TGTGCCAGCAGGGGGACAGGGAATGGCTACACCTTC.